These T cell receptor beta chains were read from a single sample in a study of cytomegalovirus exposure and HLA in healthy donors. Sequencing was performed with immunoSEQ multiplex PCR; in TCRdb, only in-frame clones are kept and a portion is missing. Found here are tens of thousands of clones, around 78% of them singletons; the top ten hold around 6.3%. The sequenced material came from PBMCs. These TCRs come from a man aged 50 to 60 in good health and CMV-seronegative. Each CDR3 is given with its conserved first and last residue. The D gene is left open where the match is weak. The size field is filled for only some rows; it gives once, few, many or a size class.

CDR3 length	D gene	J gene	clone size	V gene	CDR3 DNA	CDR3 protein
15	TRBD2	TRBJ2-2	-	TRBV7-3	TGTGCCAGCAGCCTGGGGACTAGCGGTTCCGGGGAGCTGTTTTTT	CASSLGTSGSGELFF
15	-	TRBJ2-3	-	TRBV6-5	TGTGCCAGCAGTTACCAGGGACACCCCACAGATACGCAGTATTTT	CASSYQGHPTDTQYF
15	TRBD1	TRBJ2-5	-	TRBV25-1	TGTGCCAGCAGAGGGACAGGGATGGGTGAAGAGACCCAGTACTTC	CASRGTGMGEETQYF
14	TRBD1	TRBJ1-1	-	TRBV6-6	TGTGCCAGCAAAGAACAGGGGGCGTCGGTGGGAGCTTTCTTT	CASKEQGASVGAFF
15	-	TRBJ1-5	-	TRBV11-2	TGTGCCAGCACCTCACAGGGTCATAGCAATCAGCCCCAGCATTTT	CASTSQGHSNQPQHF
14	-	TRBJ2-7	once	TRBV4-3	TGCGCCAGCAGCCCGGGACAAGTATCCTACGAGCAGTACTTC	CASSPGQVSYEQYF
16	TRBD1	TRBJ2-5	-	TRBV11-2	TGTGCCAGCAGCTACCGGGGACAGGGGGTTGTAGAGACCCAGTACTTC	CASSYRGQGVVETQYF
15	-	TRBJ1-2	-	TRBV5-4	TGTGCCAGCAGCTCTGGACGGAGGGAGTCCTATGGCTACACCTTC	CASSSGRRESYGYTF
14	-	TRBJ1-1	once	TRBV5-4	TGTGCCAGCAGCGGAGAACAGGATTACACTGAAGCTTTCTTT	CASSGEQDYTEAFF
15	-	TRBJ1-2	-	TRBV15	TGTGCCACCAGCAGCCTCGTGGGGGGATACTATGGCTACACCTTC	CATSSLVGGYYGYTF
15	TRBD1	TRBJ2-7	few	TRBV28	TGTGCCAGCAGTTTACTAGGGACAGGAAACTACGAGCAGTACTTC	CASSLLGTGNYEQYF
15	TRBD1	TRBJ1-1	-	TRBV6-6	TGTGCCAGCAATATCGGACAGGGGCTGAACACTGAAGCTTTCTTT	CASNIGQGLNTEAFF
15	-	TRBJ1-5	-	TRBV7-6	TGTGCCAGCAGCCCCGGCGCGGGTAATAATCAGCCCCAGCATTTT	CASSPGAGNNQPQHF
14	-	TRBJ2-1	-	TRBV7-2	TGTGCCAGCAGCTCCCAACTAGTATCGAATGAGCAGTTCTTC	CASSSQLVSNEQFF
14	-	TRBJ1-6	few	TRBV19	TGTGCCAGTAGTATTCAGACAGAGGATTCACCCCTCCACTTT	CASSIQTEDSPLHF
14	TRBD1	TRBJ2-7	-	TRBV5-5	TGTGCCAGCAGCCTTCGTCAGGGGGTGAACGAGCAGTACTTC	CASSLRQGVNEQYF
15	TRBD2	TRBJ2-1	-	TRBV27	TGTGCCAGCAGCTTAGAACTAGCGGAATTCAATGAGCAGTTCTTC	CASSLELAEFNEQFF
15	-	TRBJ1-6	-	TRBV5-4	TGTGCCAGCAGCTGGACAGCCGGCATGAATTCACCCCTCCACTTT	CASSWTAGMNSPLHF
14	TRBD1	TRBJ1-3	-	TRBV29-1	TGCAGCGTTACTAAGGGACAGGGTGGAAACACCATATATTTT	CSVTKGQGGNTIYF
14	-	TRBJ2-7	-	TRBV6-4	TGTGCCAGCAGTGCTCAGTCCGGGAACTACGAGCAGTACTTC	CASSAQSGNYEQYF
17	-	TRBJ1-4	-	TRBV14	TGTGCCAGCAGCCAAGAGGATGCCCGACAGCCCGGGGAAAAACTGTTTTTT	CASSQEDARQPGEKLFF
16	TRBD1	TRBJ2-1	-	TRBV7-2	TGTGCCAGCAGCACCCGGACAGGGCGGACCCTCAATGAGCAGTTCTTC	CASSTRTGRTLNEQFF
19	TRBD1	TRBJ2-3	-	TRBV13	TGTGCCAGCAGCTTAAGGCGACTGGGACAGGGGGCGTCCGTAGATACGCAGTATTTT	CASSLRRLGQGASVDTQYF
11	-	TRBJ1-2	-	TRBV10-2	TGCGCCAGCAGTGAAACTTATGGCTACACCTTC	CASSETYGYTF
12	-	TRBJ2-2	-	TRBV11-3	TGTGCCAGCAGCTCTAACACCGGGGAGCTGTTTTTT	CASSSNTGELFF
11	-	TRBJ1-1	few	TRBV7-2	TGTGCCCCCCACCGGGGAGTAAAAGCTTTCTTT	CAPHRGVKAFF
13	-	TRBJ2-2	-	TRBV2	TGTGCCAGCAGTGATTCGGGGACCGGGGAGCTGTTTTTT	CASSDSGTGELFF
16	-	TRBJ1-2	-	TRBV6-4	TGTGCCAGCAGTCCCACATACTCGACAGCCGCCTATGGCTACACCTTC	CASSPTYSTAAYGYTF
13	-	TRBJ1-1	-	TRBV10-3	TGTGCCATCAGCCGACAGGAGAACACTGAAGCTTTCTTT	CAISRQENTEAFF
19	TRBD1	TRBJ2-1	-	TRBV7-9	TGTGCCAGCAGCTTAGGCGTCCCGGGACAGGGGGTAGCTTTAAATGAGCAGTTCTTC	CASSLGVPGQGVALNEQFF
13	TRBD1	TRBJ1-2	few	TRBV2	TGTGCCAGCAGGACCCGGGACAGCCAAGGCTACACCTTC	CASRTRDSQGYTF
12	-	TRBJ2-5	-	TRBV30	TGTGCCTGGAACAGGGTGCCAGAGACCCAGTACTTC	CAWNRVPETQYF
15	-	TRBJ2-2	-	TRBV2	TGTGCCAGCAGTTCGACGGGGTCGTACACCGGGGAGCTGTTTTTT	CASSSTGSYTGELFF
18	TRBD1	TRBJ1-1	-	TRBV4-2	TGTGCCAGCAGCCAAGCAAGGCCAGGAGACAGGGGTCACACTGAAGCTTTCTTT	CASSQARPGDRGHTEAFF
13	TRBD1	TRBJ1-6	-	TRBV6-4	TGTGCCAGCAGTGGACAGGGTAATTCACCCCTCCACTTT	CASSGQGNSPLHF
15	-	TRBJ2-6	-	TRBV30	TGTGCCTGGATAGAGGAGACCTCTGGGGCCAACGTCCTGACTTTC	CAWIEETSGANVLTF
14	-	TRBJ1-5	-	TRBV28	TGTGCCGTGGGAGGGACCCCCGGCAATCAGCCCCAGCATTTT	CAVGGTPGNQPQHF
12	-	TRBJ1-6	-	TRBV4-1	TGCGCCAGCTCTGACGCGGGTTCACCCCTCCACTTT	CASSDAGSPLHF
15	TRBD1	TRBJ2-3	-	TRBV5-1	TGCGCCAGCAGCCTACAGGGGGCTTACCCAGATACGCAGTATTTT	CASSLQGAYPDTQYF
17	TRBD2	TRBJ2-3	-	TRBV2	TGTGCCAGCAGGGTCCGGACTAGCGGGAGGGGCACAGATACGCAGTATTTT	CASRVRTSGRGTDTQYF
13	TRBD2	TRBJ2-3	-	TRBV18	TGTGCCAGCTCAAGGACTAGAACAGATACGCAGTATTTT	CASSRTRTDTQYF
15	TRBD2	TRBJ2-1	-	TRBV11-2	TGTGCCAGCAGCTTAGGAGCGGGGGCCCTCAATGAGCAGTTCTTC	CASSLGAGALNEQFF
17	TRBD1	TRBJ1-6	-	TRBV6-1	TGTGCCAGCAGTGGAGGGACAGGGGAGCCCTATAATTCACCCCTCCACTTT	CASSGGTGEPYNSPLHF
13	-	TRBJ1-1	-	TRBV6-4	TGTGCCAGCAGTGACATATCGGGCACTGAAGCTTTCTTT	CASSDISGTEAFF
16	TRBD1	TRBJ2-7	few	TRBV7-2	TGTGCCAGCAGCTTGAGGACAGGAGCCACCTCTTATGAGCAGTACTTC	CASSLRTGATSYEQYF
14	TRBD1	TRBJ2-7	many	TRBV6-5	TGTGCCAGCAGCCCCCTGACAGGGTTCTACGAGCAGTACTTC	CASSPLTGFYEQYF
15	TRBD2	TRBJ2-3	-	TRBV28	TGTGCCAGCAGTCCCCTAGCGGAGGGCACAGATACGCAGTATTTT	CASSPLAEGTDTQYF
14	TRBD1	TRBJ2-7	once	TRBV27	TGTGCCAGCAGCTCTCGGGACAGCGGCTACGAGCAGTACTTC	CASSSRDSGYEQYF
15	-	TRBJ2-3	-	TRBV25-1	TGTGCCAGCAAAGGTATACGGGGAAACACAGATACGCAGTATTTT	CASKGIRGNTDTQYF